This is a list of T cell receptor beta chains from one sample in a study of T cell repertoires in cytomegalovirus infection. In TCRdb, the reads were re-called with MiXCR into one record per CDR3 protein. The table lists some 390,000 distinct CDR3 sequences, around 18% of them singletons, with roughly 8.7% in the top ten. The sequencing sample was made of PBMCs. Receptors were obtained from a human donor in good health (CMV status not recorded). Some clones in this sample may be carry-over from other donors' samples. Both conserved end residues are part of each CDR3. D genes are given only for firm matches. Clone sizes are given selectively: once, few, many, or a class where the clone is expanded.

14 | TRBJ2-7 | TRBV28 | NA | NA | TGTGCCAGCAGTGGGTTAGGGAGGGGGCTTGAGCAGTACTTC | CASSGLGRGLEQYF
13 | TRBJ2-5 | TRBV4-3 | NA | many | TGCGCCAGCAGTCCTCGAGACGTCGAGACCCAGTACTTC | CASSPRDVETQYF
13 | TRBJ1-1 | TRBV10-3 | NA | many | TGTGCCATCAGTGTCGGGGGGAACACTGAAGCTTTCTTT | CAISVGGNTEAFF
12 | TRBJ1-3 | TRBV7-8 | NA | many | TGTGCCAGCAGCCTCCCCGGGGACACCATATATTTT | CASSLPGDTIYF
13 | TRBJ2-1 | TRBV20-1 | TRBD2 | NA | TGCAGTGCTAGAGATTACGCTAGCGGGAGGGAGTTCTTC | CSARDYASGREFF
16 | TRBJ2-3 | TRBV15 | NA | few | TGTGCCACCAGCAGGGACGGGAAAACTAGCACAGATACGCAGTATTTT | CATSRDGKTSTDTQYF
14 | TRBJ2-7 | TRBV7-9 | NA | NA | TGTGCCAGCAGCTTAATGGAGATCTCCTACGAGCAGTACTTC | CASSLMEISYEQYF
14 | TRBJ2-4 | TRBV2 | NA | few | TGTGCCAGCAGTGATGGGAGAACCAAAAACATTCAGTACTTC | CASSDGRTKNIQYF
16 | TRBJ2-2 | TRBV7-9 | TRBD2 | few | TGTGCCAGCAGCCCCCGCGGCGGGGGGTTCACCGGGGAGCTGTTTTTT | CASSPRGGGFTGELFF
15 | TRBJ1-1 | TRBV6-5 | NA | many | TGTGCCAGCAGTTACTCGCCCGGCGCGGACACTGAAGCTTTCTTT | CASSYSPGADTEAFF
15 | TRBJ1-3 | TRBV7-2 | NA | many | TGTGCCAGCAGCTTAGTGGGGGCACCAGGAAACACCATATATTTT | CASSLVGAPGNTIYF
15 | TRBJ1-5 | TRBV7-2 | NA | many | TGTGCCAGCAGCTTATATTCAGGGCAGGATCAGCCCCAGCATTTT | CASSLYSGQDQPQHF
16 | TRBJ2-1 | TRBV29-1 | TRBD1 | few | TGCAGCGTTGAAGGAGGACAGGGGGCTAGGTACAATGAGCAGTTCTTC | CSVEGGQGARYNEQFF
14 | TRBJ1-5 | TRBV6-5 | NA | NA | TGTGCCAGCAGGGGCCAGGGGAACAATCAGCCCCAGCATTTT | CASRGQGNNQPQHF
16 | TRBJ2-7 | TRBV5-5 | TRBD2 | NA | TGTGCCAGCAGCTTTTTGGCCGGCGCGGGAGCCTACGAGCAGTACTTC | CASSFLAGAGAYEQYF
16 | TRBJ2-7 | TRBV19 | NA | NA | TGTGCCAGTAGTATAGGAGGGCCGGGGAGCTCCTACGAGCAGTACTTC | CASSIGGPGSSYEQYF
17 | TRBJ1-5 | TRBV7-8 | TRBD1 | many | TGTGCCAGCAGCGCCTGGACAGGGGACCCCAATGATCAGCCCCAGCATTTT | CASSAWTGDPNDQPQHF
12 | TRBJ1-6 | TRBV12-3/TRBV12-4 | NA | NA | TGTGCCAGCAGCGAAGGACGGTCACCCCTCCACTTT | CASSEGRSPLHF
14 | TRBJ1-2 | TRBV3-1 | NA | NA | TGTGCCAGCAGCCCCTCGGGCCCACGCCGAGGCTACACCTTC | CASSPSGPRRGYTF
14 | TRBJ1-2 | TRBV7-9 | NA | many | TGTGCCAGCAGCTTAAGTTTCGGGGCGGATGGCTACACCTTC | CASSLSFGADGYTF
16 | TRBJ1-6 | TRBV7-2 | NA | many | TGTGCCAGCAGCCGGAGGTTGGGGGCGGTAAATTCACCCCTCCACTTT | CASSRRLGAVNSPLHF
14 | TRBJ1-2 | TRBV12-3/TRBV12-4 | NA | many | TGTGCCAGCAGTTTAACAGAAGCGCCAGGGTCGAGCACCTTC | CASSLTEAPGSSTF
17 | TRBJ2-3 | TRBV5-4 | TRBD2 | NA | TGTGCCAGCAGCCCCACGAGAGCTAGCGGGGGGACAGATACGCAGTATTTT | CASSPTRASGGTDTQYF
14 | TRBJ1-6 | TRBV7-2 | TRBD1 | many | TGTGCCAGCAGCCTGCGGGACAGCAGTTCACCCCTCCACTTT | CASSLRDSSSPLHF
16 | TRBJ2-2 | TRBV15 | NA | NA | TGTGCCACCAGCAGCACAAGGGGACTTAACACCGGGGAGCTGTTTTTT | CATSSTRGLNTGELFF
17 | TRBJ2-1 | TRBV7-2 | NA | many | TGTGCCAGCAGAGGGACCGGTGATTACTCCTCCTACAATGAGCAGTTCTTC | CASRGTGDYSSYNEQFF
16 | TRBJ1-5 | TRBV6-2/TRBV6-3 | TRBD1 | few | TGTGCCAGCAGTTACTCATGGACAGGGACGAATCAGCCCCAGCATTTT | CASSYSWTGTNQPQHF
10 | TRBJ2-1 | TRBV7-6 | NA | few | TGTGCCAGCAGGGGGGGGGCTCAGTTCTTC | CASRGGAQFF
15 | TRBJ2-1 | TRBV20-1 | TRBD2 | NA | TGCAGTGCTAGTGTCCTAGCGGGAGGGAGGGATGAGCAGTTCTTC | CSASVLAGGRDEQFF
13 | TRBJ2-7 | TRBV12-3/TRBV12-4 | TRBD2 | many | TGTGCCAGCAGTCGAAGCGGGAACTACGAGCAGTACTTC | CASSRSGNYEQYF
16 | TRBJ1-3 | TRBV6-9 | NA | few | TGTGCCAGCCCGGGTTTCGCGGGACAAGGACGAAACACCATATATTTT | CASPGFAGQGRNTIYF
13 | TRBJ1-1 | TRBV12-3/TRBV12-4 | NA | few | TGTGCCAGCAGTTTTGACGCAAACACTGAAGCTTTCTTT | CASSFDANTEAFF
13 | TRBJ2-7 | TRBV11-2 | NA | few | TGTGCCAGCAGCTTATTCACATTGTACGAGCAGTACTTC | CASSLFTLYEQYF
15 | TRBJ2-7 | TRBV5-4 | TRBD1 | NA | TGTGCCAGCAGCCCACAGGGACAGAGCTCCTACGAGCAGTACTTC | CASSPQGQSSYEQYF
14 | TRBJ2-1 | TRBV7-6 | NA | many | TGTGCCAGCAGCTTAGGGAGAGGGGGGGATGAGCAGTTCTTC | CASSLGRGGDEQFF
16 | TRBJ2-3 | TRBV12-3/TRBV12-4 | TRBD1 | few | TGTGCCAGCTCAACGGGACAGGGCCTTAGCACAGATACGCAGTATTTT | CASSTGQGLSTDTQYF
15 | TRBJ2-5 | TRBV7-2 | TRBD2 | many | TGTGCCAGCAGCTTCTTTGCGGGGGAGGGAGAGACCCAGTACTTC | CASSFFAGEGETQYF
19 | TRBJ2-2 | TRBV7-2 | TRBD2 | few | TGTGCCAGCAGCTGGCGGGCGGGGGGGCTAATAGGCGGCACCGGGGAGCTGTTTTTT | CASSWRAGGLIGGTGELFF
13 | TRBJ1-2 | TRBV11-2 | NA | few | TGTGCCAGCAGCTTACTCAGGGCTGAGGGCTACACCTTC | CASSLLRAEGYTF